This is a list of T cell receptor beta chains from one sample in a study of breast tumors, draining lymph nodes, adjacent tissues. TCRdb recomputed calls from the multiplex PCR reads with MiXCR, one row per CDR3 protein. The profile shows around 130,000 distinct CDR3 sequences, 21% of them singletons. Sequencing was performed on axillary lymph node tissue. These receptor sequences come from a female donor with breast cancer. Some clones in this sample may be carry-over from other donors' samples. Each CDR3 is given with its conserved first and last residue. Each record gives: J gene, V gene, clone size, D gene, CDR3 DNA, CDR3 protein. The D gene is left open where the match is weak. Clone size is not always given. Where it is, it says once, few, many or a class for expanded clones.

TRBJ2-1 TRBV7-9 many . TGTGCCAGCAGGCCCCTAGAGGGGATTGGTTACAATGAGCAGTTCTTC CASRPLEGIGYNEQFF
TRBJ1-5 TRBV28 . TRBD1 TGTGCCAGCACTGACAGGGGCCAGGGGACCCACAATCAGCCCCAGCATTTT CASTDRGQGTHNQPQHF
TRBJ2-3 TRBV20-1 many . TGCAGTGCTAGACCGCAGTGGGATACGCAGTATTTT CSARPQWDTQYF
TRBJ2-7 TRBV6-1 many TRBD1 TGTGCCAGCAGTGAAGCCGGTCAGGGGGCAGGGGAGCAGTACTTC CASSEAGQGAGEQYF
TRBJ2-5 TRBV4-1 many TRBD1 TGCGCCAGCAGCAAAAACAGGGGGTCGGAGACCCAGTACTTC CASSKNRGSETQYF
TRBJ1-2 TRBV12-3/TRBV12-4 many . TGTGCCAGCAGTTTAAAGTATTTGGGTTTGAACTATGGCTACACCTTC CASSLKYLGLNYGYTF
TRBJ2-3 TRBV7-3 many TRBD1 TGTGCCAGCAGCTTCGGACAGGCGGCAGATACGCAGTATTTT CASSFGQAADTQYF
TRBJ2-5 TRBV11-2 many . TGTGCCAGCAGCTTAGGGGGACATCGGGAGACCCAGTACTTC CASSLGGHRETQYF
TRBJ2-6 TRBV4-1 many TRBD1 TGCGCCAGCAGCCAAGAGCCTCGACAGGGGGCAACCTCTGGGGCCAACGTCCTGACTTTC CASSQEPRQGATSGANVLTF
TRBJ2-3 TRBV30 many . TGTGCCTGGACCTCAGTGGCTACCACAGATACGCAGTATTTT CAWTSVATTDTQYF
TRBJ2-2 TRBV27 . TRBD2 TGTGCCAGCAGTTTAGCTCCCTCAGCGGGACGGTCGGCCGGGGAGCTGTTTTTT CASSLAPSAGRSAGELFF
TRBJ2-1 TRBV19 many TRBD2 TGTGCCAGTAGTTCCCGGTGGCTAGCGGGGGAACTAAGCTCCTACAATGAGCAGTTCTTC CASSSRWLAGELSSYNEQFF
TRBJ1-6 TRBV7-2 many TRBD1 TGTGCCAGCAGCCCCCAAGGGACAGTTAATTCACCCCTCCACTTT CASSPQGTVNSPLHF
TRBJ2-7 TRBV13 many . TGTGCCAGCAGCTACAGGGTGGCATCCGAGCAGTACTTC CASSYRVASEQYF
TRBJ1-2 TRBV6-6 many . TGTGCCAGCACCCGGGGAGGAGGAAATTTTGATGGCTACACCTTC CASTRGGGNFDGYTF
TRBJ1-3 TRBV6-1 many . TGTGCCAGCAGTGCCCTAGGCAGAAACACCATATATTTT CASSALGRNTIYF
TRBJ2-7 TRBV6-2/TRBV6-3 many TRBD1 TGTGCCAGCAGTCTATGGGACAGATACGAGCAGTACTTC CASSLWDRYEQYF
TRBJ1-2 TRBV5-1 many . TGCGCCAGCAGCTTGAACGAAAACTATGGCTACACCTTC CASSLNENYGYTF
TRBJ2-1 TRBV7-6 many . TGTGCCAGCAGCTTAGGGGGGGCGAATGAGCAGTTCTTC CASSLGGANEQFF
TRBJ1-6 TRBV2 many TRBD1 TGTGCCAGCAGGGGACAGGGGCTCAATTCACCCCTCCACTTT CASRGQGLNSPLHF
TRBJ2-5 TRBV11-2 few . TGTGCCAGCAGCAGGCGCGGGACAGTGGCACAAGAGACCCAGTACTTC CASSRRGTVAQETQYF
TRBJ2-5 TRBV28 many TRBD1 TGTGCCAGCAGTTCCGCGGGACAGGGGAAAGGGGAGACCCAGTACTTC CASSSAGQGKGETQYF
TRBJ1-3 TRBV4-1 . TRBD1 TGCGCCAGCAGCCACCTAACAGGGGAGACTGGAAACACCATATATTTT CASSHLTGETGNTIYF
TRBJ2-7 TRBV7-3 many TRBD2 TGTGCCAGCAGCCCCACGGGACTAGCGGCCCGAGGGGACTACGAGCAGTACTTC CASSPTGLAARGDYEQYF
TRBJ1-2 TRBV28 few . TGTGCCAGCAGTTTACTCGGAACAGCTAACTATGGCTACACCTTC CASSLLGTANYGYTF
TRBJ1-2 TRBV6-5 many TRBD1 TGTGCCAGCAGAGGGACAGGGATATATGGCTACACCTTC CASRGTGIYGYTF
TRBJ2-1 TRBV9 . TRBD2 TGTGCCAGCAGCGTATGGCTGACTAGCGGGAGGGGAGAGCAGTTCTTC CASSVWLTSGRGEQFF
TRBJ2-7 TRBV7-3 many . TGTGCCAGCAGCTTTAGCGAGGAGCAGTACTTC CASSFSEEQYF
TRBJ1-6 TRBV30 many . TGTGCCTGGAGTGCGTATTGGGACTATAATTCACCCCTCCACTTT CAWSAYWDYNSPLHF
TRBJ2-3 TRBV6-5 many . TGTGCCACCACAGTTCGGCCCACAGATACGCAGTATTTT CATTVRPTDTQYF
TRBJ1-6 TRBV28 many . TGTGCCAGCAGCCTAACGTTCGAGCTCCACTTT CASSLTFELHF
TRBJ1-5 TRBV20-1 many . TGCAGTGCTGAGCGACACGTCTGGGGGAGTCAGCCCCAGCATTTT CSAERHVWGSQPQHF
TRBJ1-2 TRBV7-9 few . TGTGCCAGCAGCTCGAGGGCGGGACTCTATGGCTACACCTTC CASSSRAGLYGYTF
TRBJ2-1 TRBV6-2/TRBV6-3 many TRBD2 TGTGCCAGCAGTACTAGCGGGAGCAAGGTTGAGCAGTTCTTC CASSTSGSKVEQFF
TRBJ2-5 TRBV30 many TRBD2 TGTGCCTGGAGACGTGGACTAGCGGTACAGGAGACCCAGTACTTC CAWRRGLAVQETQYF
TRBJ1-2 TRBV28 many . TGTGCCAGCAGTCCCAACCCGAGCTATGGCTACACCTTC CASSPNPSYGYTF
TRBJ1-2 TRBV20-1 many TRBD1 TGCAGTGCTAGACTCGGGACAGCTAATTATGGCTACACCTTC CSARLGTANYGYTF
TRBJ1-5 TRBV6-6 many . TGTGCCAGCAGCAGTGATCAGCCCCAGCATTTT CASSSDQPQHF
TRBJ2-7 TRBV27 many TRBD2 TGTGCCAGCAGTTCAAGGACTAGCGGGTATACTTCCTACGAGCAGTACTTC CASSSRTSGYTSYEQYF
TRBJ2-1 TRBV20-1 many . TGCAGTGCTGGCCCCAGCGACTCCTACAATGAGCAGTTCTTC CSAGPSDSYNEQFF
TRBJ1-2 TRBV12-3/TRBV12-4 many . TGTGCCAGCACCCCCGGGCAGCACTATGGCTACACCTTC CASTPGQHYGYTF
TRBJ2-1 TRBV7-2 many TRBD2 TGTGCCAGCAGCTTATCTAGCGGGGCCTACAATGAGCAGTTCTTC CASSLSSGAYNEQFF
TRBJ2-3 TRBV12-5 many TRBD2 TGTGCTAGTGGTTTGGACCGCACTAGCGGGAGAGTGACAGATACGCAGTATTTT CASGLDRTSGRVTDTQYF
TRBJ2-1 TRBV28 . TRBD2 TGTGCCAGCAGTTTCTTCCGGGGGCGCGGGGGGGAAAATGAGCAGTTCTTC CASSFFRGRGGENEQFF
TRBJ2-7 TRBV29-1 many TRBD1 TGCAGCGTTGTAGGGACAGGGCGTAACGAGCAGTACTTC CSVVGTGRNEQYF
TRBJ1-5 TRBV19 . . TGTGCCAGTAGTATCGGACAGATAAATCAGCCCCAGCATTTT CASSIGQINQPQHF
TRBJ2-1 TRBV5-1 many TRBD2 TGCGCCAGCAGCTTGGGGCGGGAGAGCGACAATGAGCAGTTCTTC CASSLGRESDNEQFF
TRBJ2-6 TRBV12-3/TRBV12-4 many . TGTGCCAGCAGTTTCCAGGGTCCGGGCGGGGCCAACGTCCTGACTTTC CASSFQGPGGANVLTF
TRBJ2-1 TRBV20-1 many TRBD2 TGCAGTGCTAGAGATTGGGGGGGGAGCGGGAGGACTAATGAGCAGTTCTTC CSARDWGGSGRTNEQFF
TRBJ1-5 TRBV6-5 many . TGTGCCAGCAGTTACTCGTCAGGAGACAATCAGCCCCAGCATTTT CASSYSSGDNQPQHF
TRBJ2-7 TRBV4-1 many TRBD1 TGCGCCAGCAGCCAGTCCCGTCAACAGGGGGCGTCCTACGAGCAGTACTTC CASSQSRQQGASYEQYF
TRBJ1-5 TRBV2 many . TGTGCCAGCAGCGAAGGCGGACGCAATCAGCCCCAGCATTTT CASSEGGRNQPQHF
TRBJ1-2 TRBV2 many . TGTGCCAGCAGGTTCAGGCTTGAAGTTAACTATGGCTACACCTTC CASRFRLEVNYGYTF
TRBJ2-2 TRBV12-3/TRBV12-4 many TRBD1 TGTGCCAGCAGCACCCGGGACAGGCCAACCGGGGAGCTGTTTTTT CASSTRDRPTGELFF
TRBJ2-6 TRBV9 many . TGTGCCAGCAGCGTAAGGGGCTCTGGGGCCAACGTCCTGACTTTC CASSVRGSGANVLTF
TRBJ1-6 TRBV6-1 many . TGTGCCAGCAGTGAAAAGAGTTCAAGCTCCTATAATTCACCCCTCCACTTT CASSEKSSSSYNSPLHF
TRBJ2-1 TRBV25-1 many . TGTGCCAGCAGTGAATGGTCAGGCGTGTACAATGAGCAGTTCTTC CASSEWSGVYNEQFF
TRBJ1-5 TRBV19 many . TGTGCCAGTAGCAGGACGCTGGCTCAGCCCCAGCATTTT CASSRTLAQPQHF
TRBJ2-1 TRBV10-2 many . TGCGCCAGCACAGGAGGACGGACCAATGAGCAGTTCTTC CASTGGRTNEQFF